This TCR beta chain was captured in a study of T cells after yellow fever vaccination. They built TCR cDNA with 5'RACE template switching, a step that put in a universal primer site and UMIs. MiXCR, run by TCRdb on the 5' RACE reads, gives a single entry per CDR3 protein. The repertoire consists of about 200,000 distinct CDR3 sequences, with less than 3.5% occurring once and the leading ten covering approximately 3.5%. This clonotype was observed a handful of times. What it recognizes is unknown. Study-level results: Any FACS-sorted repertoire could hold abundant clonotypes that contaminate it from the bulk population. Re-detected after boosting: most primary clones, 96% of CD4 and 80% to 90% of CD8.

The sequenced sample was CD4+ T cells sorted from PBMCs, obtained 10 days after the yellow fever booster vaccination. This clonotype was obtained from a man in his late teens or twenties who received the YFV17D yellow fever vaccine.

CDR3: CASRAVGANVLTF. DNA for the CDR3: TGTGCCAGCAGAGCGGTTGGGGCCAACGTCCTGACTTTC. The chain has TRBV6-2 or TRBV6-3 and TRBJ2-6; D is possibly TRBD2 (5 bases). Per germline, CDR1 MNHEY and CDR2 SVGEGT. The CDR3 has 13 residues. Deletions cut 6 bases from V and 3 bases from J, with 6 bases between.